Listed below are T cell receptor beta chains from one sample, sequenced in a study of blood T cell repertoires in COVID-19. Clones were read by immunoSEQ multiplex PCR, and TCRdb kept only the in-frame ones, dropping some. The sample includes roughly 280,000 clones, less than 90% of them seen just once. Sequencing used peripheral blood. These receptors were obtained from a man in his 60s with acute or convalescent COVID-19. CDR3s include the opening cysteine and the closing phenylalanine or tryptophan. A D gene is named only where the DNA matches it firmly. Where a row states a size, it is once, few, many or the class of an expanded clone; other rows omit it.

j_gene,abundance,v_gene,d_gene,CDR3aa,CDR3nt
TRBJ2-7,.,TRBV18,TRBD1,CASQTRTGIPYEQYF,TGTGCCAGCCAAACGCGGACAGGGATACCCTACGAGCAGTACTTC
TRBJ2-3,.,TRBV19,.,CASSRDFLTDTQYF,TGTGCCAGTAGTAGGGACTTCCTCACAGATACGCAGTATTTT
TRBJ2-1,.,TRBV18,.,CASSPLRDYNEQFF,TGTGCCAGCTCACCTCTTCGAGATTACAATGAGCAGTTCTTC
TRBJ2-5,.,TRBV19,.,CASRNGQMETQYF,TGTGCCAGTCGGAACGGACAGATGGAGACCCAGTACTTC
TRBJ1-5,.,TRBV7-8,TRBD1,CASSLDRAPGPQHF,TGTGCCAGCAGCTTGGACAGGGCTCCGGGGCCCCAGCATTTT
TRBJ2-5,.,TRBV3-1/TRBV3-2,.,CASSSPQGRRSQETQYF,TGTGCCAGCAGCTCCCCCCAGGGGCGGAGGTCCCAAGAGACCCAGTACTTC
TRBJ2-2,.,TRBV6-1,TRBD2,CASSEAQREANTGELFF,TGTGCCAGCAGTGAAGCTCAGCGGGAGGCTAACACCGGGGAGCTGTTTTTT
TRBJ2-7,.,TRBV4-2,TRBD2,CASSQDSLAGAYEQYF,TGTGCCAGCAGCCAAGATAGCCTAGCGGGGGCCTACGAGCAGTACTTC
TRBJ1-1,.,TRBV6-6,.,CASSSRRGNTEAFF,TGTGCCAGCAGTTCCCGCCGAGGGAACACTGAAGCTTTCTTT
TRBJ1-5,.,TRBV18,.,CASSPKTYQPQHF,TGTGCCAGCTCACCAAAGACTTATCAGCCCCAGCATTTT
TRBJ2-1,.,TRBV2,TRBD2,CASSAGLAVPGEQFF,TGTGCCAGCAGTGCGGGACTAGCCGTACCCGGTGAGCAGTTCTTC
TRBJ1-2,.,TRBV5-1,TRBD1,CASSLGDRTYGYTF,TGCGCCAGCAGCTTGGGGGACAGAACTTATGGCTACACCTTC
TRBJ1-2,.,TRBV5-1,TRBD1,CASSSGQGSYGYTF,TGCGCCAGCAGCTCGGGACAGGGAAGCTATGGCTACACCTTC
TRBJ2-7,.,TRBV4-1,.,CASSQTGTKASYEQYF,TGCGCCAGCAGCCAGACCGGGACAAAAGCTTCCTACGAGCAGTACTTC
TRBJ2-3,.,TRBV11-2,TRBD2,CASRSPGLAGAEADTQYF,TGTGCCAGCAGATCCCCGGGACTAGCGGGGGCCGAGGCAGATACGCAGTATTTT
TRBJ1-3,.,TRBV5-1,.,CASSDTAGNTIYF,TGCGCCAGCAGCGATACAGCAGGAAACACCATATATTTT
TRBJ2-1,.,TRBV10-3,TRBD1,CAISETGELRNEQFF,TGTGCCATCAGTGAGACAGGGGAACTACGGAATGAGCAGTTCTTC
TRBJ1-2,few,TRBV5-5,.,CASSLAATTNYGYTF,TGTGCCAGCAGCTTGGCCGCGACAACTAACTATGGCTACACCTTC
TRBJ1-1,.,TRBV27,TRBD1,CASIGTGNNTEAFF,TGTGCCAGCATCGGGACAGGGAATAACACTGAAGCTTTCTTT
TRBJ2-1,.,TRBV6-6,TRBD1,CASSYQGDKNNEQFF,TGTGCCAGCAGTTATCAGGGGGATAAGAACAATGAGCAGTTCTTC
TRBJ2-1,.,TRBV3-1/TRBV3-2,TRBD2,CASSPTSGGAYEQFF,TGTGCCAGCAGCCCCACTAGCGGGGGGGCCTATGAGCAGTTCTTC
TRBJ1-2,.,TRBV6-5,TRBD1,CASSPRDEGAHGYTF,TGTGCCAGCAGTCCCCGCGACGAGGGGGCACATGGCTACACCTTC
TRBJ1-4,.,TRBV7-6,.,CASSNRAGANEKLFF,TGTGCCAGCAGCAACAGGGCGGGAGCAAATGAAAAACTGTTTTTT
TRBJ2-5,.,TRBV5-8,TRBD2,CASSLLLAGAETQYF,TGTGCCAGCAGCTTGCTACTAGCGGGGGCGGAGACCCAGTACTTC
TRBJ1-2,.,TRBV6-6,.,CASSAFLDYGYTF,TGTGCCAGCAGTGCCTTCCTAGACTATGGCTACACCTTC
TRBJ2-7,.,TRBV2,TRBD1,CASRRGQYYEQYF,TGTGCCAGCAGGAGGGGACAGTACTACGAGCAGTACTTC
TRBJ2-2,.,TRBV7-3,.,CASSLSRNTGELFF,TGTGCCAGCAGCTTAAGTAGGAACACCGGGGAGCTGTTTTTT
TRBJ1-4,once,TRBV19,TRBD1,CASSPRTGRYNEKLFF,TGTGCCAGTAGTCCGCGGACAGGGCGATATAATGAAAAACTGTTTTTT
TRBJ2-1,.,TRBV6-5,.,CASSPGVHEQFF,TGTGCCAGCAGTCCAGGGGTCCATGAGCAGTTCTTC
TRBJ2-2,.,TRBV7-9,.,CASSQDGITGELFF,TGTGCCAGCAGCCAGGACGGGATCACCGGGGAGCTGTTTTTT
TRBJ1-2,.,TRBV6-5,.,CASSQGHYGYTF,TGTGCCAGCAGCCAGGGCCATTATGGCTACACCTTC
TRBJ1-5,once,TRBV6-1,TRBD1,CASSEFGRGLQPQHF,TGTGCCAGCAGTGAGTTTGGCAGGGGGCTTCAGCCCCAGCATTTT
TRBJ1-1,few,TRBV5-1,.,CASSWNQAGNTEAFF,TGCGCCAGCAGCTGGAATCAGGCGGGGAACACTGAAGCTTTCTTT
TRBJ2-7,.,TRBV2,.,CASRVRIEQYF,TGTGCCAGCCGGGTGCGAATCGAGCAGTACTTC
TRBJ2-2,.,TRBV18,TRBD1,CASSRQGANTGELFF,TGTGCCAGCTCACGACAGGGCGCGAACACCGGGGAGCTGTTTTTT
TRBJ2-7,.,TRBV19,.,CASSPTGGLFYEQYF,TGTGCCAGTAGCCCAACGGGGGGCCTTTTCTACGAGCAGTACTTC
TRBJ2-3,.,TRBV4-1,.,CASSLWDTGDTQYF,TGCGCCAGCAGCCTTTGGGACACTGGAGATACGCAGTATTTT
TRBJ2-5,.,TRBV7-8,.,CASSLRLQYQETQYF,TGTGCCAGCAGCTTACGACTCCAGTACCAAGAGACCCAGTACTTC
TRBJ1-1,.,TRBV7-2,.,CASSFVLGEANTEAFF,TGTGCCAGCAGCTTTGTGTTAGGTGAGGCGAACACTGAAGCTTTCTTT
TRBJ2-7,.,TRBV6-2/TRBV6-3,TRBD2,CASSSERLATYEQYF,TGTGCCAGCAGTTCCGAACGACTAGCCACTTACGAGCAGTACTTC
TRBJ1-4,.,TRBV4-2,TRBD1,CASSQGRDRGNEKLFF,TGTGCCAGCAGCCAGGGCCGGGACAGGGGAAATGAAAAACTGTTTTTT
TRBJ2-7,.,TRBV28,TRBD2,CASLRLAGGSAYEQYF,TGTGCCAGCCTAAGACTAGCGGGAGGGTCTGCCTACGAGCAGTACTTC
TRBJ1-4,.,TRBV7-2,.,CASSLARTNEKLFF,TGTGCCAGCAGCTTAGCGCGAACTAATGAAAAACTGTTTTTT
TRBJ2-5,.,TRBV19,.,CASNPPGEETQYF,TGTGCCAGTAACCCCCCAGGGGAGGAGACCCAGTACTTC
TRBJ1-6,.,TRBV27,.,CASSLGGNSPLHF,TGTGCCAGCAGTTTGGGGGGGAATTCACCCCTCCACTTT
TRBJ1-5,.,TRBV4-2,.,CASSQEIGAGRPSQPQHF,TGTGCCAGCAGCCAAGAGATTGGAGCAGGGAGGCCATCTCAGCCCCAGCATTTT
TRBJ2-1,.,TRBV19,.,CASSWGGQVKQFF,TGTGCCAGTAGTTGGGGTGGACAAGTCAAGCAGTTCTTC
TRBJ2-3,.,TRBV18,.,CASSSYSVGTDTQYF,TGTGCCAGCTCATCGTATAGCGTAGGCACAGATACGCAGTATTTT
TRBJ2-2,.,TRBV18,.,CASSPGERAAGELFF,TGTGCCAGCTCACCGGGAGAGCGGGCGGCCGGGGAGCTGTTTTTT
TRBJ2-7,.,TRBV13,.,CASSLGLFSLEQYF,TGTGCCAGCAGCTTAGGCCTTTTCTCTTTGGAGCAGTACTTC
TRBJ2-2,.,TRBV3-1/TRBV3-2,.,CASSQDPSWTGELFF,TGTGCCAGCAGCCAAGACCCCAGTTGGACCGGGGAGCTGTTTTTT
TRBJ2-7,once,TRBV18,.,CASSPQQIPYEQYF,TGTGCCAGCTCACCACAACAGATTCCTTACGAGCAGTACTTC
TRBJ2-7,.,TRBV4-2,.,CASSQDGGREQYF,TGTGCCAGCAGCCAAGATGGCGGTCGCGAGCAGTACTTC